These 7 T cell receptor beta chains were all obtained from the same sample, sequenced in a study of control samples from healthy donors and cancer patients. Clones were sequenced by immunoSEQ multiplex PCR, and TCRdb holds only the in-frame ones, with some missing. The table shows just under 150,000 clones, with 75% to 95% occurring only once. Sequencing was performed on blood. Receptor source: a man between 25 and 39 years old in good health.

The gene calls are TRBV30 and TRBJ1-2; 8 bases are a match to TRBD1. With 2 bases clipped from V and 7 bases from J, the junction kept 6 bases outside the gene matches. CDR3 length: 13 residues. The germline V gene has CDR1 GTSNPN and CDR2 SVGIG (reference sequence). This CDR3 reads CAWSPDRGGGYTF. CDR3 nucleotides: TGTGCCTGGAGTCCCGACAGGGGTGGTGGCTACACCTTC. The full variable domain, completed using reference TRBV30 and TRBJ1-2, is SQTIHQWPATLVQPVGSPLSLECTVEGTSNPNLYWYRQAAGRGLQLLFYSVGIGQISSEVPQNLSASRPQDRQFILSSKKLLLSDSGFYLCAWSPDRGGGYTFGSGTRLTVV.

This clone was detected once. The J gene is TRBJ2-6, the V gene TRBV9; TRBD1 matches 9 bases. The germline V gene encodes CDR1 SGDLS and CDR2 YYNGEE. CDR3 size: 17 residues. Trimming took 3 bases from V and 0 from J; bases not matched to a gene: 4. CDR3 nucleotide sequence: TGTGCCAGCAGCGAGGACAGGGGCCCCTCTGGGGCCAACGTCCTGACTTTC. It translates to CASSEDRGPSGANVLTF.

The J gene is TRBJ1-1, the V gene TRBV15; D remains unclear. The CDR3 contains 12 residues. Germline loops: CDR1 LNHNV, CDR2 YYDKDF (reference sequence). Trimming shortened V by 0 bases and J by 11 bases, and 10 bases separated the two germline ends. CDR3 nucleotides: TGTGCCACCAGCAGAGACTTAAGGCGGGCTTTCTTT. This gives the protein CATSRDLRRAFF. Full variable domain (missing parts from reference TRBV15 and TRBJ1-1): DAMVIQNPRYQVTQFGKPVTLSCSQTLNHNVMYWYQQKSSQAPKLLFHYYDKDFNNEADTPDNFQSRRPNTSFCFLDIRSPGLGDTAMYLCATSRDLRRAFFGQGTRLTVV.

V is TRBV2 and J is TRBJ2-7; 10 bases are a match to TRBD2. J was trimmed by 1 base and V by 2 bases; bases with no gene match: 5. Looked up from germline, CDR1 is SNHLY and CDR2 is FYNNEI. The CDR3 length is 16 residues. The DNA for the CDR3 is TGTGCCAGCAGTGAATTGGGTAGCGGGGGGTCCTACGAGCAGTACTTC. Its protein is CASSELGSGGSYEQYF.

This clone was seen a few times. The V gene is TRBV29-1, the J gene TRBJ2-1, with D maybe TRBD2 (6 bases). The CDR3 runs 15 residues. Germline CDR1 SQVTM, CDR2 ANQGSEA. V was clipped by 2 bases and J by 2 bases, with 13 bases between them. CDR3 nucleotide sequence: TGCAGCGTTGAACGCGGGAACCCGGCCTACAATGAGCAGTTCTTC. Its protein product is CSVERGNPAYNEQFF.

This clone was recorded only once. The chain is built from TRBV19 and TRBJ1-1; TRBD1 might be the D (6 bases). Trimming pared 6 bases from V and 4 bases from J, leaving 18 bases between. The CDR3 loop spans 15 amino acids. Germline values: CDR1 LNHDA, CDR2 SQIVND (reference sequence). The CDR3 DNA reads TGTGCCAGTAGCGAACTTACAGGGTATCGCACTGAAGCTTTCTTT. It is translated as CASSELTGYRTEAFF.

The chain employs TRBV5-6 and TRBJ1-2, with TRBD1 matching over 7 bases. Germline V lookup: CDR1 SGHDT, CDR2 YYEEEE. CDR3 length: 13 amino acids. Unmatched junction bases numbered 4, after V lost 4 bases and J lost 4 bases. This CDR3 is CASSVDRSYGYTF. The CDR3 DNA reads TGTGCCAGCAGCGTGGACAGGTCCTATGGCTACACCTTC.